These 29 T cell receptor beta chains came from one sample sequenced in a study of shared clonotypes between healthy human individuals. The method was immunoSEQ multiplex PCR; TCRdb's version includes in-frame clones alone and lacks a portion of them. The sample consists of around 2,100,000 clones, over 85% of them appearing once. Terminally differentiated effector memory CD45RA+ cells were excluded from the naive CD8 cells, which were CD45RO-negative and positively selected for CCR7. The specimen sequenced was naive CD8+ T cells sorted from blood. The source is a man aged 18 to 30 in good health.

The chain links TRBV5-4 to TRBJ1-2; no reliable D call. V shed 4 bases and J shed 12 bases, with 13 bases lying between them. Germline V gene sequence: CDR1 SGHNT, CDR2 YYREEE (reference sequence). CDR3 length: 11 residues. The CDR3 sequence is CASSLNTDNTF. CDR3 coding DNA: TGTGCCAGCAGCCTGAACACGGATAACACCTTC.

Only one count was recorded for this clone. The V gene is TRBV11-2, the J gene TRBJ2-7; 12 bases line up with TRBD2. V dropped 4 bases and J dropped 2; count of bases not matched to a gene: 6. Germline CDR1 and CDR2: SGHAT and FQNNGV. The CDR3 consists of 16 residues. CDR3 region: CASSWTLAGGTYEQYF. CDR3 DNA sequence: TGTGCCAGCAGCTGGACACTAGCGGGAGGAACCTACGAGCAGTACTTC. Full variable domain (remainder filled in from reference TRBV11-2 and TRBJ2-7): EAGVAQSPRYKIIEKRQSVAFWCNPISGHATLYWYQQILGQGPKLLIQFQNNGVVDDSQLPKDRFSAERLKGVDSTLKIQPAKLEDSAVYLCASSWTLAGGTYEQYFGPGTRLTVT.

This clone was seen a handful of times. This chain links TRBV7-9 with TRBJ2-2; unclear D gene. The length of the CDR3 is 12 residues. Trimming removed 7 bases at V and 1 base at J, with 4 bases between. Germline-derived CDR1 and CDR2 are SEHNR and FQNEAQ (reference sequence). CDR3 amino acids: CASTQNTGELFF. The CDR3 DNA is TGTGCCAGCACCCAGAACACCGGGGAGCTGTTTTTT.

The J gene is TRBJ2-3, the V gene TRBV27, with a weak D call TRBD1 (7 bases). The CDR3 contains 16 residues. Per germline, CDR1 MNHEY and CDR2 SMNVEV (reference sequence). V lost 2 bases to trimming and J lost 1 base, with 13 bases between them. CDR3 loop: CASSLQARGGTDTQYF. CDR3 sequence (DNA): TGTGCCAGCAGTTTACAGGCCAGGGGGGGCACAGATACGCAGTATTTT.

This sequence joins TRBV6-5 and TRBJ2-7; weak D call: TRBD2 (6 bases). CDR1 MNHEY and CDR2 SVGAGI come from the germline V gene. CDR3 length equals 14 residues. V was trimmed by 1 base and J by 5 bases, leaving 12 bases between them. Written as DNA, the CDR3 is TGTGCCAGCAGTTACTACGGGGGTGCCGACGAGCAGTACTTC. It specifies CASSYYGGADEQYF.

The chain recombines TRBV9 with TRBJ2-7; D might be TRBD1 or TRBD2, each matching 6 bases. V lost 3 bases to trimming and J lost 0 bases, with 10 bases between them. This CDR3 region has 14 residues. CDR1 is SGDLS and CDR2 is YYNGEE in the germline V gene. In nucleotides, the CDR3 is TGTGCCAGCAGCGGAGGGGGGACCTCCTACGAGCAGTACTTC. Translating gives CASSGGGTSYEQYF.

This rearrangement joins TRBV7-9 to TRBJ2-7, with D possibly matching TRBD1 (5 bases). The V end was cut by 1 base, the J end by 0 bases, with 10 bases between. Per the germline V gene, CDR1 is SEHNR and CDR2 is FQNEAQ (reference sequence). This CDR3 region has 15 residues. CDR3 coding DNA: TGTGCCAGCAGCTTAGTGGGGCACCACTCCTACGAGCAGTACTTC. Encoded protein: CASSLVGHHSYEQYF.

The chain employs TRBV29-1 and TRBJ2-4; 8 bases align to TRBD2. Germline V lookup: CDR1 SQVTM, CDR2 ANQGSEA. The CDR3 has 13 residues. Trimming cost V 5 bases and J 8 bases; bases outside gene matches: 8. The CDR3 is CSVQTSVLDIQYF. CDR3 coding DNA: TGCAGCGTTCAGACTAGCGTCCTCGACATTCAGTACTTC.

V and J are TRBV2 and TRBJ1-2; no definite D call. V was pared by 4 bases and J by 2 bases, with 11 bases between. Germline CDR1 is SNHLY and CDR2 is FYNNEI. The CDR3 contains 14 residues. The CDR3 protein is CASSGSGINYGYTF. CDR3 nucleotides: TGTGCCAGCAGTGGGTCAGGAATCAACTATGGCTACACCTTC. Supplemented by reference TRBV2 and TRBJ1-2, the full variable domain reads EPEVTQTPSHQVTQMGQEVILRCVPISNHLYFYWYRQILGQKVEFLVSFYNNEISEKSEIFDDQFSVERPDGSNFTLKIRSTKLEDSAMYFCASSGSGINYGYTFGSGTRLTVV.

In this sample, this clone turned up once. This chain uses TRBV28 with TRBJ2-5, with 7 nucleotides matching TRBD1. Looked up from germline, CDR1 is MDHEN and CDR2 is SYDVKM. The CDR3 runs 15 residues. V gave up 5 bases and J gave up 5 bases; unmatched junction bases: 11. The chain's CDR3 is CASSPAGDRDETQYF. Here the CDR3 DNA reads TGTGCCAGCAGTCCCGCCGGCGACAGGGATGAGACCCAGTACTTC. Full variable domain (missing parts from reference TRBV28 and TRBJ2-5): DVKVTQSSRYLVKRTGEKVFLECVQDMDHENMFWYRQDPGLGLRLIYFSYDVKMKEKGDIPEGYSVSREKKERFSLILESASTNQTSMYLCASSPAGDRDETQYFGPGTRLLVL.

Remarks on this clone: The identical CDR3 is also encoded by other nucleotide sequences in the sample. The J gene is TRBJ1-1, the V gene TRBV5-6; 10 nucleotides match TRBD1. CDR1 and CDR2 (germline): SGHDT, YYEEEE. Unmatched junction bases numbered 2, after V lost 2 bases and J lost 4 bases. The CDR3 consists of 14 residues. The CDR3 DNA sequence: TGTGCCAGCAGCTTCGGGACAGGGGTCACTGAAGCTTTCTTT. Protein: CASSFGTGVTEAFF. The whole variable domain, remainder taken from reference TRBV5-6 and TRBJ1-1, is DAGVTQSPTHLIKTRGQQVTLRCSPKSGHDTVSWYQQALGQGPQFIFQYYEEEERQRGNFPDRFSGHQFPNYSSELNVNALLLGDSALYLCASSFGTGVTEAFFGQGTRLTVV.

This chain joins TRBV7-9 and TRBJ2-7; D unclear. With 0 bases removed from V and 3 bases from J, the gap between germline ends came to 6 bases. Germline V CDR1 and CDR2: SEHNR, FQNEAQ (reference sequence). The CDR3 covers 13 residues. The DNA of the CDR3 is TGTGCCAGCAGCTTAGCGCCCGACTACGAGCAGTACTTC. Its protein is CASSLAPDYEQYF.

The rearrangement uses TRBV7-9 and TRBJ2-2, with TRBD2 matching 8 bases. The junction had 4 bases not matched to a gene; V was cut back by 4 bases and J by 3 bases. The CDR3 runs to 15 residues. Looked up from germline, CDR1 is SEHNR and CDR2 is FQNEAQ (reference sequence). The CDR3 is CASSSEREYTGELFF. In DNA, the CDR3 is TGTGCCAGCAGCTCGGAGCGGGAGTACACCGGGGAGCTGTTTTTT.

V and J are TRBV7-9 and TRBJ2-7; D gene ambiguous. CDR3 length: 13 amino acids. The V gene lost 7 bases and the J gene lost 7 bases, with 17 bases spanning the gap. The germline CDR1 and CDR2 sequences are SEHNR and FQNEAQ (reference sequence). CDR3 residues: CASTSWEFGEQYF. DNA for the CDR3: TGTGCCAGCACTTCATGGGAATTTGGGGAGCAGTACTTC.

The rearrangement joins TRBV6-5 to TRBJ2-7; weak D call: TRBD1 (5 bases). V was trimmed by 10 bases and J by 0 bases, leaving 13 bases between them. CDR1 MNHEY and CDR2 SVGAGI come from the germline V gene. The CDR3 has 13 residues. The DNA for the CDR3 is TGTGCCACTTCGGACACGAGCTCCTACGAGCAGTACTTC. It codes for CATSDTSSYEQYF.

V gene TRBV2 combines with J gene TRBJ1-2; possibly TRBD1 for D (6 bases). Germline loops: CDR1 SNHLY, CDR2 FYNNEI. This CDR3 is built from 15 residues. V lost 3 bases and J lost 6, with 17 bases in between. The CDR3 region has the DNA TGTGCCAGCAGTGACACCACAGGGAGGGGAGATGGCTACACCTTC. This sequence encodes CASSDTTGRGDGYTF.

The V call is TRBV13, the J call TRBJ2-7; the match to TRBD2 covers 13 bases. J was trimmed by 6 bases and V by 4 bases; bases with no gene match: 6. CDR1 is PRHDT, CDR2 FYEKMQ, per germline (reference sequence). The CDR3 length is 15 residues. CDR3 loop: CASSSWTSGSGEQYF. For the CDR3, the DNA is TGTGCCAGCAGCTCCTGGACTAGCGGGAGTGGCGAGCAGTACTTC.

As concerns this clone: Relative to the germline gene, one junction end is altered; a read error may explain this. This chain links TRBV7-7 with TRBJ2-7, with D perhaps TRBD1 (6 bases). The CDR3 sequence is 16 residues long. The V gene's germline CDR1 is SSHAT and CDR2 FNYEAQ (reference sequence). CDR3 sequence: CASSLVVDSPPGEQYF. As DNA, the CDR3 is TGTGCTAGCAGCTTAGTAGTGGACAGCCCCCCGGGCGAGCAGTACTTC.

The chain carries TRBV5-6 and TRBJ2-7, with TRBD1 as a possible D gene (5 bases). V dropped 0 bases and J dropped 7 bases, with 11 bases sitting between them. Per the germline V gene, CDR1 is SGHDT and CDR2 is YYEEEE. CDR3 length: 13 residues. The CDR3, as DNA: TGTGCCAGCAGCTTGGGTGGGGCTGGGGAGCAGTACTTC. This sequence encodes CASSLGGAGEQYF.

The chain joins TRBV27 to TRBJ1-1; TRBD1 aligns across 8 bases. The CDR3 covers 14 residues. With 8 bases clipped from V and 7 bases from J, the junction kept 12 bases outside the gene matches. Germline V gene lookup returns CDR1 MNHEY and CDR2 SMNVEV (reference sequence). The CDR3 sequence: CASCRQGAFREAFF. In DNA form, the CDR3 reads TGTGCCAGCTGCCGCCAGGGGGCTTTTCGTGAAGCTTTCTTT.

This rearrangement joins TRBV19 to TRBJ1-5, with 8 nucleotides matching TRBD1. This CDR3 region has 15 residues. J was trimmed by 6 bases and V by 2 bases; bases with no gene match: 6. CDR1 is LNHDA and CDR2 is SQIVND in the germline V gene (reference sequence). CDR3 DNA sequence: TGTGCCAGTAGTATAAGCAGGGGGCATTTTCAGCCCCAGCATTTT. Residues: CASSISRGHFQPQHF. Complete variable domain (other parts from reference TRBV19 and TRBJ1-5): DGGITQSPKYLFRKEGQNVTLSCEQNLNHDAMYWYRQDPGQGLRLIYYSQIVNDFQKGDIAEGYSVSREKKESFPLTVTSAQKNPTAFYLCASSISRGHFQPQHFGDGTRLSIL.

The sample holds one count of this clone. The chain uses TRBV7-6 and TRBJ2-2; D might be TRBD1 or TRBD2, each matching 5 bases. Trimming took off 2 bases at V and 6 bases at J, with 13 bases between the two ends. The CDR3 is made up of 15 amino acids. Germline V gene sequence: CDR1 SGHVS, CDR2 FNYEAQ. The CDR3 sequence: CASSLWDGSPGELFF. For the CDR3, the DNA is TGTGCCAGCAGCTTATGGGACGGATCCCCCGGGGAGCTGTTTTTT.

The CDR3 nucleotides are TGTGCCAGCAGTGAGGGACTACACTACGAGCAGTACTTC. It is translated as CASSEGLHYEQYF. V gene TRBV6-1 combines with J gene TRBJ2-7, with 7 bases identical to TRBD2. This CDR3 spans 13 amino acids. J lost 3 bases, V lost 3 bases, and 2 bases had no gene match. Per germline, CDR1 MNHNS and CDR2 SASEGT.

The V gene is TRBV15, the J gene TRBJ2-3; D is perhaps TRBD1 (5 bases). With 1 base removed from V and 1 base from J, the gap between germline ends came to 18 bases. CDR1 and CDR2 (germline): LNHNV, YYDKDF (reference sequence). The CDR3 contains 18 residues. The CDR3 nucleotides read TGTGCCACCAGCAGAGTCGATTTCCCCGGACATCGCACAGATACGCAGTATTTT. Translation: CATSRVDFPGHRTDTQYF.

This chain links TRBV4-1 with TRBJ2-7; D uncertain. CDR1 is MGHRA and CDR2 is YSYEKL in the germline V gene. The CDR3 loop spans 15 amino acids. V was trimmed by 0 bases and J by 1 base, leaving 10 bases between them. CDR3 in amino acids: CASSQERYPSYEQYF. The CDR3 nucleotides read TGCGCCAGCAGCCAAGAAAGGTACCCATCCTACGAGCAGTACTTC.

The chain joins TRBV28 to TRBJ2-7, with a weak D call TRBD2 (5 bases). Trimming took off 5 bases at V and 3 bases at J, with 11 bases between the two ends. Germline CDR1 MDHEN, CDR2 SYDVKM. The CDR3 spans 13 residues. The CDR3 spells CASSNGEYYEQYF. CDR3 nucleotide sequence: TGTGCCAGCAGTAACGGGGAATACTACGAGCAGTACTTC.

The chain combines TRBV11-2 with TRBJ1-5; D remains unclear. Germline loops: CDR1 SGHAT, CDR2 FQNNGV. V lost 5 bases, J lost 7 bases, and 12 bases lay in between. The CDR3 spans 13 residues. CDR3 in amino acids: CASSPVPEQPQHF. The CDR3 nucleotides are TGTGCCAGCAGCCCAGTCCCGGAGCAGCCCCAGCATTTT.

This clone was recorded only once. The chain carries TRBV7-9 and TRBJ2-2, with D maybe TRBD1 (7 bases). Germline lookup yields CDR1 SEHNR and CDR2 FQNEAQ (reference sequence). V was cut by 1 base and J by 6 bases, with 15 bases left in between. CDR3 length equals 16 residues. CDR3 coding DNA: TGTGCCAGCAGCTTAGGTGGAGGGGGCGCGGCCGGGGAGCTGTTTTTT. Translation gives CASSLGGGGAAGELFF.

CDR3 bases: TGTGCCAGCAGTGGGGTCCTGACAGGGGGCCTCGGCAATGAGCAGTTCTTC. The encoded protein is CASSGVLTGGLGNEQFF. The V and J genes are TRBV2 and TRBJ2-1, with TRBD1 matching 10 bases. The V and J ends lost 4 bases and 6 bases, in that order; junction bases with no gene match: 12. CDR1 SNHLY and CDR2 FYNNEI come from the germline V gene. The CDR3 loop spans 17 amino acids.